One and the same sample provided the 9 T cell receptor beta chains below, sequenced in a study of immune evolution from preneoplasia to lung adenocarcinoma. Assay: immunoSEQ multiplex PCR; the TCRdb copy retains only in-frame clones and omits some. This sample carries more than 12,000 clones, roughly 80% of them seen once, and the ten largest clones take roughly 3%. The sample comprised FFPE minimally invasive lung adenocarcinoma tissue. These receptors came from a person in their sixties or seventies with lung adenocarcinoma.

In its sample, this clone was seen a few times. The V gene is TRBV6-5, the J gene TRBJ1-2; D not resolved. This CDR3 is 13 amino acids long. V dropped 2 bases and J dropped 5 bases, with 9 bases sitting between them. Per germline, CDR1 MNHEY and CDR2 SVGAGI. DNA for the CDR3: TGTGCCAGCAGTTACGTCGGGCAATATGGCTACACCTTC. Residues: CASSYVGQYGYTF.

The chain joins TRBV10-3 to TRBJ1-2; 8 positions match TRBD1. CDR1 ENHRY and CDR2 SYGVKD come from the germline V gene. With V trimmed by 7 bases and J by 4 bases, 8 bases remained unmatched. The CDR3 has 14 residues. This CDR3 reads CAIKETGEGYGYTF. The CDR3 DNA follows: TGTGCCATCAAGGAGACAGGGGAAGGCTATGGCTACACCTTC.

This chain uses TRBV4-3 with TRBJ1-5; D may be TRBD1 (6 bases). V was shortened by 0 bases and J by 7 bases, with 10 bases between the two germline ends. The CDR3 length is 14 residues. Per germline, CDR1 LGHNA and CDR2 YSLEER. For the CDR3, the DNA is TGCGCCAGCAGCCAAGATGGGGGGCAACAGCCCCAGCATTTT. This gives the protein CASSQDGGQQPQHF.

The chain is built from TRBV28 and TRBJ1-2; D gene unclear. Trimming took off 6 bases at V and 5 bases at J, with 10 bases between the two ends. The germline gives CDR1 MDHEN, CDR2 SYDVKM. The CDR3 contains 12 residues. The CDR3 spells CASRGERYGYTF. CDR3 nucleotides: TGTGCCAGCAGGGGTGAAAGGTATGGCTACACCTTC.

V is TRBV18 and J is TRBJ1-4; D is possibly TRBD1 (6 bases). V lost 5 bases to trimming and J lost 4 bases, with 23 bases between them. The CDR3 consists of 18 residues. Germline CDR1 reads KGHSH; CDR2 reads LQKENI. The DNA for the CDR3 is TGTGCCAGCTCATCGGACAGCCCCGGCGGCGGGGTTAATGAAAAACTGTTTTTT. Translation gives CASSSDSPGGGVNEKLFF.

A few counts support this clone. The chain joins TRBV28 to TRBJ2-1; the D call may be TRBD1 or TRBD2 (5 bases each). CDR1 is MDHEN, CDR2 SYDVKM, per germline. The CDR3 is 14 residues long. Trimming cost V 3 bases and J 5 bases, with 11 bases left between them. CDR3 coding DNA: TGTGCCAGCAGTTTTGGGGGTGTGGACAATGAGCAGTTCTTC. Protein sequence: CASSFGGVDNEQFF. Full variable domain (missing parts from reference TRBV28 and TRBJ2-1): DVKVTQSSRYLVKRTGEKVFLECVQDMDHENMFWYRQDPGLGLRLIYFSYDVKMKEKGDIPEGYSVSREKKERFSLILESASTNQTSMYLCASSFGGVDNEQFFGPGTRLTVL.

The chain carries TRBV9 and TRBJ2-1, with D unresolved. The CDR3 loop spans 13 amino acids. Looked up from germline, CDR1 is SGDLS and CDR2 is YYNGEE. V lost 1 base, J lost 10 bases, and 12 bases lay in between. The CDR3 bases are TGTGCCAGCAGCGTACAGGTTTTCGGCGAGCAGTTCTTC. It specifies CASSVQVFGEQFF. Based on the CDR3 plus reference TRBV9 and TRBJ2-1, the full variable domain is DSGVTQTPKHLITATGQRVTLRCSPRSGDLSVYWYQQSLDQGLQFLIQYYNGEERAKGNILERFSAQQFPDLHSELNLSSLELGDSALYFCASSVQVFGEQFFGPGTRLTVL.

The chain combines TRBV30 with TRBJ1-6; possibly TRBD1 for D (5 bases). CDR3 length equals 12 residues. Trimming left V 0 bases short and J 11 bases short, with 8 bases between. Germline V lookup: CDR1 GTSNPN, CDR2 SVGIG (reference sequence). CDR3 bases: TGTGCCTGGAGTGTAAAGGGGCCACCCCTCCACTTT. Amino acid sequence: CAWSVKGPPLHF.

The genes are TRBV7-9 and TRBJ1-1, with D tentatively TRBD1 (6 bases). Trimming removed 2 bases from V and 6 bases from J, with 13 bases in between. This CDR3 has 14 residues. CDR1 and CDR2 (germline): SEHNR, FQNEAQ (reference sequence). CDR3 DNA sequence: TGTGCCAGCAGCTTACAGGGGCATAACCCTGAAGCTTTCTTT. The encoded protein is CASSLQGHNPEAFF.